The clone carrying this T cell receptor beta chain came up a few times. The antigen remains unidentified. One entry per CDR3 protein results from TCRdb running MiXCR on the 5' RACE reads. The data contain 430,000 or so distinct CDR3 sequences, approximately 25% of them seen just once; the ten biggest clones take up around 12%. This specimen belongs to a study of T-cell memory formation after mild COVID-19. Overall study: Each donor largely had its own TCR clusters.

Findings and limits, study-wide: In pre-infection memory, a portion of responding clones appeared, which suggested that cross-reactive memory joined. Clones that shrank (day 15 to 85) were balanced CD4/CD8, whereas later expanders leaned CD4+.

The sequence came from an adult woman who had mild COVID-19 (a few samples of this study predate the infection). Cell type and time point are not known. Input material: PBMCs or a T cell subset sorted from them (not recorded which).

CDR3: CASSLYRTTASYEQYF. CDR3 sequence (DNA): TGCGCCAGCAGCTTGTATAGAACTACCGCCTCCTACGAGCAGTACTTC. The chain employs TRBV5-1 and TRBJ2-7; D gene uncertain. The V gene lost 1 base and the J gene lost 0 bases, with 14 bases spanning the gap. The CDR3 totals 16 residues. From germline, CDR1 is SGHRS and CDR2 YFSETQ.